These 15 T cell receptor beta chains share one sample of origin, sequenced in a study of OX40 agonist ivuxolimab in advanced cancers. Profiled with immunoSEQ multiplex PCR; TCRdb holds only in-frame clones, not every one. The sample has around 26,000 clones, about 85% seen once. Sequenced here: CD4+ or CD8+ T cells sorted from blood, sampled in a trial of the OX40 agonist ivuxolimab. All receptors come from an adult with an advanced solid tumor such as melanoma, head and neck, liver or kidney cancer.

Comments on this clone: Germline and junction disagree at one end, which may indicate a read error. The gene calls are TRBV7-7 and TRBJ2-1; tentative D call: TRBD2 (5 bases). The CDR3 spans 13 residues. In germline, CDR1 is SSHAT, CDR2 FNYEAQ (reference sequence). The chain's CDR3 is CASSLREGNEQFF. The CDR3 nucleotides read TGTGCTAGCAGCTTGCGAGAGGGCAATGAGCAGTTCTTC.

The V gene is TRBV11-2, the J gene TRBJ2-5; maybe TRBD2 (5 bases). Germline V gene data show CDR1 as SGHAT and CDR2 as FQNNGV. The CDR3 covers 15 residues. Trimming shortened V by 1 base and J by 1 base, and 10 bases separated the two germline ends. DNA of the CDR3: TGTGCCAGCAGCTTAGGTTTGAGGGCCCAAGAGACCCAGTACTTC. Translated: CASSLGLRAQETQYF.

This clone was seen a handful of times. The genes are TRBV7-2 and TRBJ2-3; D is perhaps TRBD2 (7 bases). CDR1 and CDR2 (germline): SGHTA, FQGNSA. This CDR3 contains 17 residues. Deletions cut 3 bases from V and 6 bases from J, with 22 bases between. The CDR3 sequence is CASSFRVAGATRDTQYF. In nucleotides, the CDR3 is TGTGCCAGCAGCTTTCGGGTCGCGGGGGCCACCCGGGATACGCAGTATTTT.

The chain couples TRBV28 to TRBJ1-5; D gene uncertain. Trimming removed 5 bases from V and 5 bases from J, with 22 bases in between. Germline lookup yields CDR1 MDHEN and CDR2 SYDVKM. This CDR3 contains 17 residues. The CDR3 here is CASSLSSLDTLHQPQHF. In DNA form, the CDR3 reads TGTGCCAGCAGTCTTAGTTCCCTCGACACCTTACATCAGCCCCAGCATTTT.

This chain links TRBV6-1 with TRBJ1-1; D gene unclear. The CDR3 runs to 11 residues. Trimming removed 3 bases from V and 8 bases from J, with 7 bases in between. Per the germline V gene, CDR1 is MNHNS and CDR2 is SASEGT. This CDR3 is CASSDGEEAFF. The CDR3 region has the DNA TGTGCCAGCAGTGATGGAGAGGAAGCTTTCTTT.

The CDR3 reads CASSIYQGDGGYTF. The CDR3 DNA is TGTGCCAGTAGTATCTACCAGGGGGACGGTGGCTACACCTTC. The chain couples TRBV19 to TRBJ1-2; 7 bases are a match to TRBD1. J gave up 7 bases and V 3 bases, and 8 bases lay outside the gene matches. The CDR3 runs to 14 residues. CDR1 and CDR2 (germline): LNHDA, SQIVND (reference sequence).

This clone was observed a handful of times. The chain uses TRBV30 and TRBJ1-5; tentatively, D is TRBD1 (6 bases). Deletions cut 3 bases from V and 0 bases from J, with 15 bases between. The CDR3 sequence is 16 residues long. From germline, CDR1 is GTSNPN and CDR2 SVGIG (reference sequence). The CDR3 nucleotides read TGTGCCTGGAGCCGAGGGGACATCTATAGCAATCAGCCCCAGCATTTT. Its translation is CAWSRGDIYSNQPQHF.

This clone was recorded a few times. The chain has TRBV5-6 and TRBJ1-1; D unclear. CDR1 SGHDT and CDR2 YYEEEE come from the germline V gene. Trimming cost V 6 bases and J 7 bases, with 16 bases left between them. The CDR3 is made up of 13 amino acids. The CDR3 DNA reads TGTGCCAGCATCGCCCCAGACGGCTTTGAAGCTTTCTTT. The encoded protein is CASIAPDGFEAFF.

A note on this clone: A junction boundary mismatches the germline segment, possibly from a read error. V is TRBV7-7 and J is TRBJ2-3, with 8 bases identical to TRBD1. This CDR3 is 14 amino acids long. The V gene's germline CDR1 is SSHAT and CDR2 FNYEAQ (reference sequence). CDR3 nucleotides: TGTGCTAGCAGCTTAGGGACAGGCGGGGATACGCAGTATTTT. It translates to CASSLGTGGDTQYF.

The CDR3 region has the DNA TGTGCCAGCAGCCGAGGGCAGAACCAAGAGACCCAGTACTTC. It is translated as CASSRGQNQETQYF. The V and J genes are TRBV6-1 and TRBJ2-5; a weak D match, TRBD2 (5 bases). The V gene lost 6 bases and the J gene lost 0 bases, with 11 bases spanning the gap. The CDR3 loop spans 14 amino acids. Per germline, CDR1 MNHNS and CDR2 SASEGT.

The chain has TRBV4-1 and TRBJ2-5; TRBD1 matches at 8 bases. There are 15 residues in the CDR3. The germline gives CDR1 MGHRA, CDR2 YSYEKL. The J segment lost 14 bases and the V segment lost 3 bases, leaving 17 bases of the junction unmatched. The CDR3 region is CASSHPGTGDRAAYF. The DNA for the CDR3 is TGCGCCAGCAGCCACCCGGGGACAGGTGATCGGGCTGCTTACTTC.

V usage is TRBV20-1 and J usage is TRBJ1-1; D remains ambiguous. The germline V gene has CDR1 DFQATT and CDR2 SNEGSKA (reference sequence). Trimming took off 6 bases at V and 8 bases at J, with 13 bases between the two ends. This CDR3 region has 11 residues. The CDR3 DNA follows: TGCAGTGCCATCAAAGGAGCCGAAGCTTTCTTT. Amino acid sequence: CSAIKGAEAFF.

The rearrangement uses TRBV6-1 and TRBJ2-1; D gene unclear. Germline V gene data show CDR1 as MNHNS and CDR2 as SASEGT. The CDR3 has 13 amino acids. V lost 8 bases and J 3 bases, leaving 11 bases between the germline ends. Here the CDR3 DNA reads TGTGCCAGCCCTAACAGTTACTACAATGAGCAGTTCTTC. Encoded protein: CASPNSYYNEQFF.

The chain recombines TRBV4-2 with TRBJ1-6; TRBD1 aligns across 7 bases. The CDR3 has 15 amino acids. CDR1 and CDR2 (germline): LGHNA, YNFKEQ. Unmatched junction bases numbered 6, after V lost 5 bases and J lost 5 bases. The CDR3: CASSSIDRDNSPLHF. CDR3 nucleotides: TGTGCCAGCAGCTCTATTGACAGGGATAATTCACCCCTCCACTTT.

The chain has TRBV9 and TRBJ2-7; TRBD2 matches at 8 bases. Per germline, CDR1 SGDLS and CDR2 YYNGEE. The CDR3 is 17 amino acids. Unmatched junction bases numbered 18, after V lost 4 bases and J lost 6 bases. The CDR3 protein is CASSTRVGSGGAAEQYF. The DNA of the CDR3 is TGTGCCAGCAGCACTCGTGTTGGGTCCGGGGGGGCGGCCGAGCAGTACTTC.